Each of the 2 T cell receptor beta chains below was sequenced from the same sample in a study of CD8+ T cells in alopecia areata. As to treatment: oral pan-JAK inhibitor, 5-10 mg twice daily. Following RNA extraction, reverse transcription yielded cDNA that acted as the sequencing template. Clones were sequenced by immunoSEQ multiplex PCR, and TCRdb holds only the in-frame ones, with some missing. This table holds 200,000 to 250,000 clones, under 40% found once. Sequenced material: CD4+ T cells sorted from blood, taken at roughly week 30, from a patient treated with tofacitinib. The receptors stem from a human donor with alopecia areata.

This clone was detected only once. The CDR3 nucleotides read TGCGCCAGCAGCCAAGAGATAGCGGGAGCGATAGAGCAGTACTTC. Translated: CASSQEIAGAIEQYF. The gene calls are TRBV4-1 and TRBJ2-7; 9 bases are shared with TRBD2. This CDR3 spans 15 amino acids. Trimming took 0 bases from V and 7 from J; bases not matched to a gene: 7. Germline V gives CDR1 MGHRA, CDR2 YSYEKL.

V gene TRBV29-1 combines with J gene TRBJ2-1; D perhaps matches TRBD1 (6 bases). CDR1 is SQVTM, CDR2 ANQGSEA, per germline. Between the trimmed V and J ends, which lost 0 bases and 8 bases, there was a span of 17 bases. There are 15 residues in the CDR3. CDR3 DNA sequence: TGCAGCGTTGAAGACGCTTTGAGGGGGTCTTATGAGCAGTTCTTC. Residues: CSVEDALRGSYEQFF.